This T cell receptor (beta chain) comes out of a study of Ad26.COV2.S vaccination and SARS-CoV-2 variants. Specified treatment: around 19 received Ad26.COV2.S at low or high dose, single or two shots; about 5 received placebo; per-sample allocation not given. Sampling was performed 63 days after the first vaccine or placebo injection. Comments on this clone: Its specificity is not known.

Regarding the study as a whole: Substantial post-vaccination breadth of spike-specific CD8+ and CD4+ T cell responses was reported.

The data were produced by immunoSEQ multiplex PCR, yet TCRdb's version contains in-frame clones alone and is incomplete. The profile shows about 420,000 clones, more than 75% of them singletons. The germline V gene encodes CDR1 SNHLY and CDR2 FYNNEI. The CDR3 spans 15 residues. V shed 7 bases, J shed 8 bases, and the junction held 17 bases outside the gene matches. The TCR sequence derives from a person aged 18 to 59 who received the Ad26.COV2.S COVID-19 vaccine or a placebo. The sequenced sample was peripheral blood, obtained in a trial of Ad26.COV2.S vaccine versus placebo. The chain joins TRBV2 to TRBJ2-7, with TRBD1 identical over 7 bases. The CDR3 protein is CASMPGTDYPLKQYF. CDR3 in DNA: TGTGCCAGCATGCCGGGGACAGACTATCCTTTGAAGCAGTACTTC.